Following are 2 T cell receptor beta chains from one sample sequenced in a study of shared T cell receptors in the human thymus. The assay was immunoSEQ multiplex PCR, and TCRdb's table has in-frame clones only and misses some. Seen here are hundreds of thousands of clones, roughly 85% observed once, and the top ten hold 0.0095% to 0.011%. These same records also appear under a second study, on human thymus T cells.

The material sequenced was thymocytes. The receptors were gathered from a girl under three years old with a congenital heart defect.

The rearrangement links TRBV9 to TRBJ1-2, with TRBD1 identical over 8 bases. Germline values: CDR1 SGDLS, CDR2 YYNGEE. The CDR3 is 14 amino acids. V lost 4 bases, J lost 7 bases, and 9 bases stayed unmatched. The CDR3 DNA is TGTGCCAGCAGCTTATCTCAGGGGGCTAGTGGCTACACCTTC. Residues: CASSLSQGASGYTF.

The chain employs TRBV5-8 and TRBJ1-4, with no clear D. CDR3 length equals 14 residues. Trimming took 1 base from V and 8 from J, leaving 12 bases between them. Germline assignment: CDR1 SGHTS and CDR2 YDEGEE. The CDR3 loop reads CASSLWSSGEKLFF. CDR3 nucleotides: TGTGCCAGCAGCTTGTGGTCCTCCGGGGAAAAACTGTTTTTT.